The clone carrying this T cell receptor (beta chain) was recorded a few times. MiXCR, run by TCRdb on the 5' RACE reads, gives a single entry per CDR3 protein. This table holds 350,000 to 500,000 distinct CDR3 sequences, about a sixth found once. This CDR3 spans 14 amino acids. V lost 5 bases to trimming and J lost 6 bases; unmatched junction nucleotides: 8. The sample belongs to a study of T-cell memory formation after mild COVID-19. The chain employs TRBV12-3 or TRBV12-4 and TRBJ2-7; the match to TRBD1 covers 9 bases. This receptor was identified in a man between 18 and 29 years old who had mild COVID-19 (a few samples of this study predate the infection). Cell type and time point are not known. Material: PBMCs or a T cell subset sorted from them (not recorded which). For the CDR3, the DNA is TGTGCCAGCAGTGCCGGGACAGGGCTTGGCGAGCAGTACGTC. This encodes CASSAGTGLGEQYV.